This is a list of T cell receptor beta chains from one sample in a study of technical replicates of blood from a few donors. The repertoire was sequenced with immunoSEQ multiplex PCR; TCRdb's copy has only in-frame clones and lacks some. The table records nearly 80,000 clones, nearly 95% of them present only once. The sample consisted of T cells isolated from PBMCs. These receptors were taken from a human donor in good health. The CDR3 runs from the conserved cysteine through the conserved F or W. D genes are given only for firm matches. Some rows have no size entry. The others give once, few or many, or a class for an expanded clone.

v_call	d_call	j_call	clone_size	cdr3_nt	cdr3_aa
TRBV7-9	NA	TRBJ2-5	NA	TGTGCCAGCAGCTTATACAGAGAGACCCAGTACTTC	CASSLYRETQYF
TRBV7-9	NA	TRBJ2-7	NA	TGTGCCAGCAGCGTGCAAGGGGCTAGTAATAAGCAGTACTTC	CASSVQGASNKQYF
TRBV27	TRBD2	TRBJ2-3	NA	TGTGCCAGCAGTTTGTTCGCGGGAGCCCCAGATACGCAGTATTTT	CASSLFAGAPDTQYF
TRBV10-1	TRBD1	TRBJ1-1	NA	TGCGCCAGCAGTGATGCTACCGGGACAGGGGGCCAGAACACTGAAGCTTTCTTT	CASSDATGTGGQNTEAFF
TRBV6-5	NA	TRBJ2-7	NA	TGTGCCAGCAGCTCGGACTACCGTTACGAGCAGTACTTC	CASSSDYRYEQYF
TRBV6-6	TRBD1	TRBJ1-5	NA	TGTGCCAGCAGCCCCGGACAGGTTGGGTGGCACGGGCCCCAGCATTTT	CASSPGQVGWHGPQHF
TRBV28	NA	TRBJ1-4	NA	TGTGCCAGCGCGGGATACGAAAAACTGTTTTTT	CASAGYEKLFF
TRBV7-8	NA	TRBJ2-7	NA	TGTGCCAGCAGCTTAGCCTGGAGTACTTACGAGCAGTACTTC	CASSLAWSTYEQYF
TRBV6-6	NA	TRBJ1-4	NA	TGTGCCAGCAGTTACGAGGGCCGGACCGGAAAACTGTTTTTT	CASSYEGRTGKLFF
TRBV4-1	NA	TRBJ2-1	NA	TGCGCCAGCAGCCACGGGAGCTCCTACAATGAGCAGTTCTTC	CASSHGSSYNEQFF
TRBV9	NA	TRBJ1-1	NA	TGTGCCAGCAGCGTCTCATACAGGGCGTCGACTGAAGCTTTCTTT	CASSVSYRASTEAFF
TRBV12-5	NA	TRBJ2-1	NA	TGTGCTAGTGGTTTGGTACTTGGGGGGACCTACAATGAGCAGTTCTTC	CASGLVLGGTYNEQFF
TRBV27	NA	TRBJ1-1	NA	TGTGCCAGCAGTCCGGGGACTGAAGCTTTCTTT	CASSPGTEAFF
TRBV6-6	NA	TRBJ2-7	NA	TGTGCCAGCAGTTATTCAGGGTTCAGGAACGAGCAGTACTTC	CASSYSGFRNEQYF
TRBV21-1	NA	TRBJ1-5	once	TGTGCCAGCAGCAAAGGAAAAGGGGGCTATCAGCCCCAGCATTTT	CASSKGKGGYQPQHF
TRBV2	NA	TRBJ2-7	once	TGTGCCAGCAGTGAGTTTACCGGGACAAAATACGAGCAGTACTTC	CASSEFTGTKYEQYF
TRBV10-3	TRBD1	TRBJ1-1	NA	TGTGCCATCAGGGGGGGACAGGGAACTGAAGCTTTCTTT	CAIRGGQGTEAFF
TRBV30	NA	TRBJ2-5	NA	TGTGCCTGGAGTGTACTAGGATGGGAGACCCAGTACTTC	CAWSVLGWETQYF
TRBV28	NA	TRBJ1-5	once	TGTGCCAGCAGTCCCCTAGGTAGTTATCAGCCCCAGCATTTT	CASSPLGSYQPQHF
TRBV7-9	TRBD1	TRBJ1-2	once	TGTGCCAGCAGATCTGGGACAGGGTATGGCTACACCTTC	CASRSGTGYGYTF
TRBV2	NA	TRBJ2-7	NA	TGTGCCAGCGCAGGCTACGAGCAGTACTTC	CASAGYEQYF
TRBV4-1	NA	TRBJ2-1	NA	TGCGCCAGCAGCCAAGAAGGAGCGGCAATAAACAATGAGCAGTTCTTC	CASSQEGAAINNEQFF
TRBV21-1	NA	TRBJ1-1	once	TGTGCCAGCAGCATCTCGGGACAGGGGCCTGTGAACACTGAAGCTTTCTTT	CASSISGQGPVNTEAFF
TRBV14	NA	TRBJ2-7	NA	TGTGCCAGCAGCCAAGGACTGGGTTGGTACGAGCAGTACTTC	CASSQGLGWYEQYF
TRBV19	NA	TRBJ2-7	NA	TGTGCCAGTAGTATTGGACAATCCTACGAGCAGTACTTC	CASSIGQSYEQYF
TRBV7-2	NA	TRBJ1-2	NA	TGTGCCAGCAGTTCCTACCGATATAGTGGCTACACCTTC	CASSSYRYSGYTF
TRBV7-3	TRBD1	TRBJ1-2	NA	TGTGCCAGCAGCTCCGCAGGGGGCGACTATGGCTACACCTTC	CASSSAGGDYGYTF
TRBV13	NA	TRBJ2-1	NA	TGTGCCAGCAGCCATACCCCTTGGGGGGATTACAATGAGCAGTTCTTC	CASSHTPWGDYNEQFF
TRBV4-1	NA	TRBJ1-2	few	TGCGCCAGCAGCCAAGAGGGGGGAGGCTACACCTTC	CASSQEGGGYTF
TRBV6-6	NA	TRBJ1-2	NA	TGTGCCAGCAGGAATCCCGGGTTCATGAACGATGGCTACACCTTC	CASRNPGFMNDGYTF
TRBV6-6	NA	TRBJ1-2	NA	TGTGCCAGCAGTCCAGCGGTTTACTATGGCTACACCTTC	CASSPAVYYGYTF
TRBV7-2	TRBD2	TRBJ2-1	NA	TGTGCCAGCAGCTTAAGCGGGAGTAGTAATGAGCAGTTCTTC	CASSLSGSSNEQFF
TRBV4-1	TRBD1	TRBJ2-7	NA	TGCGCCAGCAGCCAAGAAGACAGGGGGGTAAGCGAGCAGTACTTC	CASSQEDRGVSEQYF
TRBV9	TRBD1	TRBJ2-3	NA	TGTGCCAGCAGTTACAGGGGTGAGGATACGCAGTATTTT	CASSYRGEDTQYF
TRBV7-9	NA	TRBJ2-6	NA	TGTGCCAGCAGCCCCGGACGGGGCGTCCTGACTTTC	CASSPGRGVLTF
TRBV11-2	TRBD1	TRBJ1-3	NA	TGTGCCAGCAGCTGGTTTAGTGGGACAGGGGGCGCCGAAGGAAACACCATATATTTT	CASSWFSGTGGAEGNTIYF
TRBV12-5	NA	TRBJ1-1	NA	TGTGCTAGTGGTTTAACAGGGAAGAACACTGAAGCTTTCTTT	CASGLTGKNTEAFF
TRBV21-1	NA	TRBJ2-7	NA	TGTGCCAGCAGCAGGGGCGCCTACGAGCAGTACTTC	CASSRGAYEQYF
TRBV18	NA	TRBJ1-4	NA	TGTGCCAGCTCCCTCGGAGGTAATGAAAAACTGTTTTTT	CASSLGGNEKLFF
TRBV15	TRBD2	TRBJ2-1	NA	TGTGCCACCAGCAGAGAATCGGGACTAGCGGGAGAGTTTGAGCAGTTCTTC	CATSRESGLAGEFEQFF
TRBV2	TRBD2	TRBJ2-1	NA	TGTGCCACCAAGGGACTAGCGTATAACAATGAGCAGTTCTTC	CATKGLAYNNEQFF
TRBV6-6	NA	TRBJ1-5	NA	TGTGCCAGCACCCCAAACTGGCAGGGAGGCGATCAGCCCCAGCATTTT	CASTPNWQGGDQPQHF
TRBV2	NA	TRBJ2-5	NA	TGTGCCAGAGGACTGTACCAAGAGACCCAGTACTTC	CARGLYQETQYF
TRBV7-5	NA	TRBJ2-2	once	TGTGTCAGAAGCTTAGGCGAGGGGGAACTAGCGGGATTAATCGGGGAGCTGTTTTTT	CVRSLGEGELAGLIGELFF
TRBV5-1	NA	TRBJ1-1	NA	TGCGCCAGCAGCCCCGTGGGGGCAGGGAACCCCTTGGACACTGAAGCTTTCTTT	CASSPVGAGNPLDTEAFF